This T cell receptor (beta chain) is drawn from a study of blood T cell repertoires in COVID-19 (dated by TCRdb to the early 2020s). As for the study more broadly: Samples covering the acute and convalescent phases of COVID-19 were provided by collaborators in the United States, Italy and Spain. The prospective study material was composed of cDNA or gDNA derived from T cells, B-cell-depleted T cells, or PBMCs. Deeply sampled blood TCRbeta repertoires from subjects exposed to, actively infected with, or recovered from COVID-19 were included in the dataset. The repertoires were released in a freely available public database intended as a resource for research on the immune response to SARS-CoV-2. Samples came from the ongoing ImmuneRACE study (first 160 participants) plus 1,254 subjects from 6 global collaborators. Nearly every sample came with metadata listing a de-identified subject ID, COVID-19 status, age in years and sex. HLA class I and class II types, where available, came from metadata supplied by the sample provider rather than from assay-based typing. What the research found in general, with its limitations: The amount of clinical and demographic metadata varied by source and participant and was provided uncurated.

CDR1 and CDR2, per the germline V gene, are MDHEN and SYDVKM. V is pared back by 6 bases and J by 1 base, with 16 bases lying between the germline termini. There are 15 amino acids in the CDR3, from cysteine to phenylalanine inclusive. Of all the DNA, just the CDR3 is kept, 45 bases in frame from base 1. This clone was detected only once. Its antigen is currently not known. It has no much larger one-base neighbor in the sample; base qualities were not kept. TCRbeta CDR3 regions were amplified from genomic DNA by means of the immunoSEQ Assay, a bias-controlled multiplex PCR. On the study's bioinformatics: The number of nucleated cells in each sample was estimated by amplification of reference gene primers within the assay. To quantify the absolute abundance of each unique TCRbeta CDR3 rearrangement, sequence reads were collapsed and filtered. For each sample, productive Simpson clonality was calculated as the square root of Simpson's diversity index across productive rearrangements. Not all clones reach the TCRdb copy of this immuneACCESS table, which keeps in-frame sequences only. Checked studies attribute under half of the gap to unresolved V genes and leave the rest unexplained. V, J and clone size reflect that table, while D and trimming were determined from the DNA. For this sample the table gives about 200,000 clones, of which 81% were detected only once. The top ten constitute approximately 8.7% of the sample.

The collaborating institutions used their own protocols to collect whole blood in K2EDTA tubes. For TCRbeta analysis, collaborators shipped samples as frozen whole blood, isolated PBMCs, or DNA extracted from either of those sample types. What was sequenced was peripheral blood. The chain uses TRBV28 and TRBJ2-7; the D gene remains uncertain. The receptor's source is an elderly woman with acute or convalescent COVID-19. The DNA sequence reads TGTGCCAGCAGCCACCGGGTCGGTGGATCCTACGAGCAGTACTTC. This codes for CASSHRVGGSYEQYF.